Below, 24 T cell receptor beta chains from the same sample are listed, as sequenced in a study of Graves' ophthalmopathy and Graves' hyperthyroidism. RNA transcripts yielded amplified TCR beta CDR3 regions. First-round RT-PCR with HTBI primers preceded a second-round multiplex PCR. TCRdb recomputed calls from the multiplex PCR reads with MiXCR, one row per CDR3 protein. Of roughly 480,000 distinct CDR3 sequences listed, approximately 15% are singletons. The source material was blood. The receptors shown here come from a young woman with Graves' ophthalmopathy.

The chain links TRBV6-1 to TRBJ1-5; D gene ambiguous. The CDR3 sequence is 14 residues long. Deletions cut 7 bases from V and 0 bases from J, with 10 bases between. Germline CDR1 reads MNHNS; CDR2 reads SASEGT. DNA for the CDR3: TGTGCCAGCACCCCTACCTATAGCAATCAGCCCCAGCATTTT. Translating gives CASTPTYSNQPQHF.

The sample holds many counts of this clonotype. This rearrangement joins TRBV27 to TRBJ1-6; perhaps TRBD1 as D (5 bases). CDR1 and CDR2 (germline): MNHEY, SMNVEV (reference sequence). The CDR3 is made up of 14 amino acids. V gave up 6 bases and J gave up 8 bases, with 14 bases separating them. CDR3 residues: CASRPGTLHSPLHF. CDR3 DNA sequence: TGTGCCAGCAGACCCGGGACGTTACATTCACCCCTCCACTTT.

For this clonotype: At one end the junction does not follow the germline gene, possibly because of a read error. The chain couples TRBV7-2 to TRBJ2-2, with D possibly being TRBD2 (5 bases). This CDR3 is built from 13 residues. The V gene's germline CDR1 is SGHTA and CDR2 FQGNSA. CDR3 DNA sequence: TGTGCCAGCAGCTTTGACTGGACCGGGGAGCTGTGTTTT. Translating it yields CASSFDWTGELCF.

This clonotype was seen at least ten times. DNA for the CDR3: TGTGCCAGCAGTGGACAGGCCGGGGCTTTCTTT. It encodes CASSGQAGAFF. The V call is TRBV2, the J call TRBJ1-1; D possibly corresponds to TRBD1 (6 bases). Per germline, CDR1 SNHLY and CDR2 FYNNEI. The CDR3 runs to 11 residues. V lost 4 bases and J lost 11, with 11 bases in between.

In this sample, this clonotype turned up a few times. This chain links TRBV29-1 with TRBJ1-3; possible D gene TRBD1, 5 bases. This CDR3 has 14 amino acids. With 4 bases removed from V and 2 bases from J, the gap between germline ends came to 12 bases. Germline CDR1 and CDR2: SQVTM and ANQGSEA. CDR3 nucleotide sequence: TGCAGCGTTGGCGGGGCCCCACCTGGAAACACCATATATTTT. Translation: CSVGGAPPGNTIYF.

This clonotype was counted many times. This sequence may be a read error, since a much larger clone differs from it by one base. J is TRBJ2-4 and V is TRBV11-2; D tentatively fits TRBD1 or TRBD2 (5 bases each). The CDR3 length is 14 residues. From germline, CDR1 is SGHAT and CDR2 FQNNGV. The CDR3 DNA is TGTGCCAGCAGTCTCACCGGGGCCAAAAACATTAAGTACTTC. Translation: CASSLTGAKNIKYF. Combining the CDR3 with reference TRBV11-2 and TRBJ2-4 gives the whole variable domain EAGVAQSPRYKIIEKRQSVAFWCNPISGHATLYWYQQILGQGPKLLIQFQNNGVVDDSQLPKDRFSAERLKGVDSTLKIQPAKLEDSAVYLCASSLTGAKNIKYFGAGTRLSVL.

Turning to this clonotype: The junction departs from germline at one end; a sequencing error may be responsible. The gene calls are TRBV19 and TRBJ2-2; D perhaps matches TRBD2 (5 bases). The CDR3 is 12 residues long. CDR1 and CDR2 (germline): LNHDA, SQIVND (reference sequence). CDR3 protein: CASLENTGELCF. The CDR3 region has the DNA TGTGCCAGTCTTGAAAACACCGGGGAGCTGTGTTTT.

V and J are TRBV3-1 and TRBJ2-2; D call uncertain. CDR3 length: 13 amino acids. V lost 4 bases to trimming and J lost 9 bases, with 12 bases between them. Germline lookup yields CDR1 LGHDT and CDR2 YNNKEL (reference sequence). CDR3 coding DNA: TGTGCCAGCAGCCCCCGACTTACCCGGGAGCTGTTTTTT. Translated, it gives CASSPRLTRELFF.

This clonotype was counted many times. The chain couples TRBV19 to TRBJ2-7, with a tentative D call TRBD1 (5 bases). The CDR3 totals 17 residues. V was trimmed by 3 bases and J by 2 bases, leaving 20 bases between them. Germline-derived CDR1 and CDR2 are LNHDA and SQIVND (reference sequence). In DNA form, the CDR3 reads TGTGCCAGTAGTATGGCCGTGGGGCAGAGAGCGACCTACGAGCAGTACTTC. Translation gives CASSMAVGQRATYEQYF.

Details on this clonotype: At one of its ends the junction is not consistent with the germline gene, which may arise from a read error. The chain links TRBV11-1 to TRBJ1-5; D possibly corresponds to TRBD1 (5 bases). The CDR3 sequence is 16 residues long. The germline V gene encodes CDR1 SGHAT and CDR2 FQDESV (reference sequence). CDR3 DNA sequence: TGTGCCAGCAGCTTCAGCCTCAGGGATAGCAATCAGCCCCAGCGTTTT. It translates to CASSFSLRDSNQPQRF.

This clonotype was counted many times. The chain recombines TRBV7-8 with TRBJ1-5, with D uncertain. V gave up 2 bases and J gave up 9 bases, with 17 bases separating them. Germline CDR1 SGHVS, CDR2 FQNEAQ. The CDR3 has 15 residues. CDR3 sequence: CASSLYQGPSWPQHF. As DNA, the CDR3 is TGTGCCAGCAGCTTATATCAAGGGCCCAGTTGGCCCCAGCATTTT.

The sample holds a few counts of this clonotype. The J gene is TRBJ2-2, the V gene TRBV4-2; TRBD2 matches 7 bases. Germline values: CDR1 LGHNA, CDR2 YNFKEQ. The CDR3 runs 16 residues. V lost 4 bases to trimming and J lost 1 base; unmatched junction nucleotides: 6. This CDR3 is CASSREGLQNTGELFF. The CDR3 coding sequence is TGTGCCAGCAGCCGGGAGGGCTTACAGAACACCGGGGAGCTGTTTTTT.

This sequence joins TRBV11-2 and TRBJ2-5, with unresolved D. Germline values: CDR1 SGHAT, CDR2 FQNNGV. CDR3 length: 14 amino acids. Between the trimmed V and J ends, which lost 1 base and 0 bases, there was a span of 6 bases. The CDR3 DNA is TGTGCCAGCAGCTTAGTCCCGTACCAAGAGACCCAGTACTTC. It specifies CASSLVPYQETQYF.

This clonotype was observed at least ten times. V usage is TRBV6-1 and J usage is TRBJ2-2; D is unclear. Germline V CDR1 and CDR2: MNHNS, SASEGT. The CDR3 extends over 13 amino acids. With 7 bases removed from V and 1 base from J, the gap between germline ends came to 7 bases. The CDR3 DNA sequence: TGTGCCAGCACGGATGGGAACACCGGGGAGCTGTTTTTT. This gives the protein CASTDGNTGELFF.

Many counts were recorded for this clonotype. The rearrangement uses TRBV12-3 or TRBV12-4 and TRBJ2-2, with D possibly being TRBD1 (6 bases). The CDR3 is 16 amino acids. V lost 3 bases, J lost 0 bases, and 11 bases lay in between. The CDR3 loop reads CASSFYGTSNTGELFF. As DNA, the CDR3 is TGTGCCAGCAGTTTTTATGGGACATCGAACACCGGGGAGCTGTTTTTT.

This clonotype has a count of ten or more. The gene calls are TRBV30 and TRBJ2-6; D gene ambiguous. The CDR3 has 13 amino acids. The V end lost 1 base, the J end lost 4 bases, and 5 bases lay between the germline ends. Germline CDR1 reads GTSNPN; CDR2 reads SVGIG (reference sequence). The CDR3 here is CAWSGAGANVLTF. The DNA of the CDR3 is TGTGCCTGGAGTGGTGCGGGGGCCAACGTCCTGACTTTC.

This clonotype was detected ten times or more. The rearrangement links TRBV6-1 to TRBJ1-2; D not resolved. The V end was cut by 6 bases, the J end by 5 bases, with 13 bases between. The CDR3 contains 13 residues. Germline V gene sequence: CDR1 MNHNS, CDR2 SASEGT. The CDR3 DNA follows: TGTGCCAGCAGCGAGGTGGCGGATTATGGCTACACCTTC. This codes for CASSEVADYGYTF.

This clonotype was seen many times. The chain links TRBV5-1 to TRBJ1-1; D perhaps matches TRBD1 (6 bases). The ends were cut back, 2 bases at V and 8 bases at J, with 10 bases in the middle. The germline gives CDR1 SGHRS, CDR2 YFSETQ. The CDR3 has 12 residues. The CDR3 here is CASSFSGQEAFF. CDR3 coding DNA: TGCGCCAGCAGCTTCAGCGGACAGGAAGCTTTCTTT.

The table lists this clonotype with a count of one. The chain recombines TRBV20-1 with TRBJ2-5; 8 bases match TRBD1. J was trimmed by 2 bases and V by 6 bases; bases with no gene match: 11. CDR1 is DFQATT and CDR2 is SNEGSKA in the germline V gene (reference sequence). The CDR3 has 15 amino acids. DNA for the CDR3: TGCAGTGCCGGCTCCGGGACAGGTCTTCAAGAGACCCAGTACTTC. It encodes CSAGSGTGLQETQYF.

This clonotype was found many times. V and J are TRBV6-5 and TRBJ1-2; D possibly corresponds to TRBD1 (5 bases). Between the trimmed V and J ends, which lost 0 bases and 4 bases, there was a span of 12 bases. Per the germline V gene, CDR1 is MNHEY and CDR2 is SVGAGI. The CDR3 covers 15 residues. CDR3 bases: TGTGCCAGCAGTTACTCGTCCGCAGGGACCTATGGCTACACCTTC. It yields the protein CASSYSSAGTYGYTF.

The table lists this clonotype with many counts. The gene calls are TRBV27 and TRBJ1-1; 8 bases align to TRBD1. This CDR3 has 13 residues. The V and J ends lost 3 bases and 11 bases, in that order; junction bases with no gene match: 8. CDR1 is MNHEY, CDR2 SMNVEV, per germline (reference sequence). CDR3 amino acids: CASSFRKTGAAFF. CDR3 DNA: TGTGCCAGCAGTTTCCGAAAGACAGGGGCGGCTTTCTTT.

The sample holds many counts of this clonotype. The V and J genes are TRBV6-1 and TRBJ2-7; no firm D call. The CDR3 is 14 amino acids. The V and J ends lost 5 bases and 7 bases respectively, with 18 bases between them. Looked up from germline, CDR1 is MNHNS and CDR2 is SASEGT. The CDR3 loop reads CASSPHPSFGEQYF. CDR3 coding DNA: TGTGCCAGCAGTCCTCACCCCTCCTTTGGGGAGCAGTACTTC.

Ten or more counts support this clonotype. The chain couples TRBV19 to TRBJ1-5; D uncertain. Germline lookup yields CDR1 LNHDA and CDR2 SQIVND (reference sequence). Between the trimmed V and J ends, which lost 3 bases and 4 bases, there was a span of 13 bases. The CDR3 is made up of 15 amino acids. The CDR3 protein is CASSMWNSRNQPQHF. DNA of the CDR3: TGTGCCAGTAGTATGTGGAACAGCCGGAATCAGCCCCAGCATTTT.

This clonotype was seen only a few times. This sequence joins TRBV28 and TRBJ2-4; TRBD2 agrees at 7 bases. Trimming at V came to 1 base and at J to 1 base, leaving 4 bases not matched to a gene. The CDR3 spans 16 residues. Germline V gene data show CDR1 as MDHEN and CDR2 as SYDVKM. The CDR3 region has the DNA TGTGCCAGCAGTTTATACGGGGGGATTGCCAAAAACATTCAGTACTTC. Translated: CASSLYGGIAKNIQYF.